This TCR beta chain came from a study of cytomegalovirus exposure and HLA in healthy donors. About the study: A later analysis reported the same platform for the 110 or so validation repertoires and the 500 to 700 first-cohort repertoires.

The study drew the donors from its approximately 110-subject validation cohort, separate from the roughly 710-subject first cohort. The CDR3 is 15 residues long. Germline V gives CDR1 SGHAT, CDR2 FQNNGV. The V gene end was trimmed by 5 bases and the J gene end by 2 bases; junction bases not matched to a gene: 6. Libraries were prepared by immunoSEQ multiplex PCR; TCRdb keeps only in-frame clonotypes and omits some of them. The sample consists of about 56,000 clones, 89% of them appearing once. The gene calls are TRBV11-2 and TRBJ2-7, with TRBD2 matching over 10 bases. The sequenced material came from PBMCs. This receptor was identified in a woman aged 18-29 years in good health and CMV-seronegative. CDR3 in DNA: TGTGCCAGCAGCCCCTCAGGGACTAGCGCCTACGAGCAGTACTTC. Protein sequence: CASSPSGTSAYEQYF.